Shown below are 3 T cell receptor beta chains from a single sample sequenced in a study of response to subunit inactivated influenza vaccine. From the RT-PCR reads, TCRdb called clonotypes with MiXCR, one entry per CDR3 protein. Here the sample spans about 570,000 distinct CDR3 sequences, roughly 12% being singletons. In addition, the sample was reused for a study of T cells expressing NK-cell markers. That report adds: Beta-chain TCR cDNA was generated via 5'RACE template switching with UMIs.

The sequencing used PBMCs from blood, collected on the day of vaccination. All receptors derive from a man aged 45 to 65 who received an inactivated influenza vaccine.

The sample holds a few counts of this clonotype. The chain combines TRBV19 with TRBJ2-3, with D possibly TRBD1 on 5 matching bases. Germline CDR1 reads LNHDA; CDR2 reads SQIVND (reference sequence). V was shortened by 5 bases and J by 3 bases, with 9 bases between the two germline ends. CDR3 length equals 13 residues. The chain's CDR3 is CASSDSTTDTQYF. CDR3 in DNA: TGTGCCAGTAGTGACAGCACGACAGATACGCAGTATTTT.

This chain joins TRBV7-2 and TRBJ2-1; 15 positions match TRBD2. The CDR3 runs to 18 residues. Per germline, CDR1 SGHTA and CDR2 FQGNSA. With 0 bases clipped from V and 4 bases from J, the junction kept 4 bases outside the gene matches. DNA for the CDR3: TGTGCCAGCAGCTTAGCGCCCGGACTAGCGGGGGGGTACAATGAGCAGTTCTTC. It codes for CASSLAPGLAGGYNEQFF.

This clonotype was counted a few times. This rearrangement joins TRBV20-1 to TRBJ2-7; 7 bases are a match to TRBD1. This CDR3 contains 15 residues. Unmatched junction bases numbered 8, after V lost 3 bases and J lost 0 bases. Per germline, CDR1 DFQATT and CDR2 SNEGSKA (reference sequence). In DNA, the CDR3 is TGCAGTGCTAGTCAACCGGGACAGAACTCCTACGAGCAGTACTTC. As protein: CSASQPGQNSYEQYF.